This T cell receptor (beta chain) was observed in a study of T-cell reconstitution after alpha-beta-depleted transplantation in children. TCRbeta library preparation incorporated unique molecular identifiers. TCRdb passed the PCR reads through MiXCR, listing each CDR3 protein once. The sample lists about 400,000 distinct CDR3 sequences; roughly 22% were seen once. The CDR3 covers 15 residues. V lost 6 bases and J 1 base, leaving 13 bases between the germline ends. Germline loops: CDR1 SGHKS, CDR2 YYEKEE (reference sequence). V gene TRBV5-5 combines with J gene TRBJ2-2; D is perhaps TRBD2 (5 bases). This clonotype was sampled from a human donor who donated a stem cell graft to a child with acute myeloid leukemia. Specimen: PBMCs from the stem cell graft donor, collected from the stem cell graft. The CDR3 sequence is CASTSGSGNTGELFF. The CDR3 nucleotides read TGTGCCAGCACCTCGGGAAGTGGGAACACCGGGGAGCTGTTTTTT. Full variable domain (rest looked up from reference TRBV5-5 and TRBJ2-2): DAGVTQSPTHLIKTRGQQVTLRCSPISGHKSVSWYQQVLGQGPQFIFQYYEKEERGRGNFPDRFSARQFPNYSSELNVNALLLGDSALYLCASTSGSGNTGELFFGEGSRLTVL.